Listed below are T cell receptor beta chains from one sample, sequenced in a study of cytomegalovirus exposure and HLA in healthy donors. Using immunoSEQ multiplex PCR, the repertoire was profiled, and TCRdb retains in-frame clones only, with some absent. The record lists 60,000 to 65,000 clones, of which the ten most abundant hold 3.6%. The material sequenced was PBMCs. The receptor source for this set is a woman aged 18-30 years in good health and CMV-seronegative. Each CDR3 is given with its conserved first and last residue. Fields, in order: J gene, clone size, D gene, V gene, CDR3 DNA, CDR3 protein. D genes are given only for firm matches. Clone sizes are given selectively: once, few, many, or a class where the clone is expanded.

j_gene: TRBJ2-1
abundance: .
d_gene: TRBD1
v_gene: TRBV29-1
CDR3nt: TGCAGCGTGGGAGAAACAGGGGGTCAGCAGTTCTTC
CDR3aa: CSVGETGGQQFF

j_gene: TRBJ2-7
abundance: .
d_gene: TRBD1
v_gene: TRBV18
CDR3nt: TGTGCCAGCTCACCCGAGACAGGGTACTACGAGCAGTACTTC
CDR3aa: CASSPETGYYEQYF

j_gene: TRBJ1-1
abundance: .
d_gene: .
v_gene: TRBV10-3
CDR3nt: TGTGCCATCAGTGAAGAAGGGGCCTCGGACACTGAAGCTTTCTTT
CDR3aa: CAISEEGASDTEAFF

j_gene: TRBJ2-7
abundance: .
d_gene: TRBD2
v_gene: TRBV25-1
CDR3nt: TGTGCCAGCAGTGAGTCAGCGGGGAGCTCCTACGAGCAGTACTTC
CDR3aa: CASSESAGSSYEQYF

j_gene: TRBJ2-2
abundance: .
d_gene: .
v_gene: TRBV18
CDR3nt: TGTGCCAGCTCCAGGGGACAAACCGGGGAGCTGTTTTTT
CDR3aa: CASSRGQTGELFF

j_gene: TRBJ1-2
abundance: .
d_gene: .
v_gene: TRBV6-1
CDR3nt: TGTGCCAGCAGTGAAGAGACCGGGAAAGACACCTTC
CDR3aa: CASSEETGKDTF

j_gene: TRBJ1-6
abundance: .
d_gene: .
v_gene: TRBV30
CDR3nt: TGTGCCTGGAGTTCTGGAGGGGCGGGTAATTCACCCCTCCACTTT
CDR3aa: CAWSSGGAGNSPLHF

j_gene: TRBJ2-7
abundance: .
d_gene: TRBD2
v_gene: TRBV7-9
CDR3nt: TGTGCCAGCAGCCCTCCTGAGGGGTTCGGGGGGGGTGGCTACGAGCAGTACTTC
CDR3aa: CASSPPEGFGGGGYEQYF

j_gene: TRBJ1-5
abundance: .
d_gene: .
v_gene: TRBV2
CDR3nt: TGTGCCAGCAGCCACCGGACAGCTGGGGAGCCCCAGCATTTT
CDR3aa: CASSHRTAGEPQHF

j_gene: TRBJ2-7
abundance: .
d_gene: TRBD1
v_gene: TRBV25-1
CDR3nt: TGTGCCAGCAGTGAAAGCCAGACAGGGGGGGACCGCGAGCAGTACTTC
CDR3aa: CASSESQTGGDREQYF

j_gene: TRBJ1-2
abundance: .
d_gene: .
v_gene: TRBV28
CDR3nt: TGTGCCAGCAGGACCGTGGATGGGGCGAGCTATGGCTACACCTTC
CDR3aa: CASRTVDGASYGYTF

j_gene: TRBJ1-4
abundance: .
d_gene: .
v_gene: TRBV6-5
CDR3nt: TGTGCCAGCAGTTACGACGGGGGAAAGGGTGAAAAACTGTTTTTT
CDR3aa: CASSYDGGKGEKLFF

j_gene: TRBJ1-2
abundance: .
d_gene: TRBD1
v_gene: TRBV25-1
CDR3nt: TGTGCCAGCAGTGAATTTGGGCAGGGGGCTACGAGGGGCTACACCTTC
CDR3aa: CASSEFGQGATRGYTF

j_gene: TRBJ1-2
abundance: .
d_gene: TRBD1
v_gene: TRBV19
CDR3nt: TGTGCCAGTAGTATTGGCCCGGGACAGTATGGCTACACCTTC
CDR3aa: CASSIGPGQYGYTF

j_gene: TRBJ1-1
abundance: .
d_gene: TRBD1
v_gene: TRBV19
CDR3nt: TGTGCCAGTAGTAAAGGGACAGCCAAGGGGGTCACTGAAGCTTTCTTT
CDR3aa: CASSKGTAKGVTEAFF

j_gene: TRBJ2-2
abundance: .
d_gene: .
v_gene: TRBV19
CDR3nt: TGTGCCAGTAGGTCAGGGGGGAGCACCGGGGAGCTGTTTTTT
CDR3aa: CASRSGGSTGELFF

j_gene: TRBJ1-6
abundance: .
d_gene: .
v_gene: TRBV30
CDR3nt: TGTGCCTGGAGTCCCACAAAATCACCCCTCCACTTT
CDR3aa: CAWSPTKSPLHF

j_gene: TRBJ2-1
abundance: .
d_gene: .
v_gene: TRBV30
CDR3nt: TGTGCCTGGAGTGTATCCTCTGCCGGGAGAGGCCATGAGCAGTTCTTC
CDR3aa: CAWSVSSAGRGHEQFF

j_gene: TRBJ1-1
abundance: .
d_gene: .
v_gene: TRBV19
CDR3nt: TGTGCCAGTAGTATAGGGGGGGTAACTGCAGCTTTCTTT
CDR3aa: CASSIGGVTAAFF

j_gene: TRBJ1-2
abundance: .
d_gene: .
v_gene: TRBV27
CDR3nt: TGTGCCAGCAGCCCCACGGACAGTCCTGTCTATGGCTACACCTTC
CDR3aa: CASSPTDSPVYGYTF

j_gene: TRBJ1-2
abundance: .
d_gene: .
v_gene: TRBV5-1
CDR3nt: TGCGCCAGCAGCTCTGGACAGTCATCCGATGGCTACACCTTC
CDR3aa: CASSSGQSSDGYTF

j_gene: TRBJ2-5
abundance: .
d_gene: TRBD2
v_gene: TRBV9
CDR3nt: TGTGCCAGCACTAGCGGGGGGGGGATTCAAGAGACCCAGTACTTC
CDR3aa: CASTSGGGIQETQYF

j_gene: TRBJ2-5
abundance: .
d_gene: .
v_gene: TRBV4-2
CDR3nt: TGTGCCAGCAGCCAAGATGGCCGCCCGGAGACCCAGTACTTC
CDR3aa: CASSQDGRPETQYF

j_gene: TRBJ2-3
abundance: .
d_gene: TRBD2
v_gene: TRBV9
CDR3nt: TGTGCCAGCAGCACGCGGGGGGGGGACAGCACAGATACGCAGTATTTT
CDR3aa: CASSTRGGDSTDTQYF

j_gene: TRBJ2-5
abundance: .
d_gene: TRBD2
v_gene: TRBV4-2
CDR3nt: TGTGCCAGCAGCCCGGGGGGGGGAGGGGGTAAAGAGACCCAGTACTTC
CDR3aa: CASSPGGGGGKETQYF

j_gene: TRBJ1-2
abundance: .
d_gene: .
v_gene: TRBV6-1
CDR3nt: TGTGCCAGCAGCGGAACAGAGAACTATGGCTACACCTTC
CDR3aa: CASSGTENYGYTF

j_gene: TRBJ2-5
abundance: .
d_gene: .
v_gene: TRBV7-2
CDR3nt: TGTGCCAGCAGCTTACTAGGAGAGACCCAGTACTTC
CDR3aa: CASSLLGETQYF

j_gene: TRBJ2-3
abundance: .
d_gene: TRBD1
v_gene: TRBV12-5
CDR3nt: TGTGCTAGTGGTTGGACAGGGGGCGCGAATACGCAGTATTTT
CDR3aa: CASGWTGGANTQYF

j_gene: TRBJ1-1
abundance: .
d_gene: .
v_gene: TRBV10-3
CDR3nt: TGTGCCATCAGTGAGTATAGCCGGAAGGTCACGGAGGGCACTGAAGCTTTCTTT
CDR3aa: CAISEYSRKVTEGTEAFF

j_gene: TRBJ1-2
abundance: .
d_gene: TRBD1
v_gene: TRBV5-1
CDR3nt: TGCGCCAGCAGCCTCGGGACAGACTATTATGGCTACACCTTC
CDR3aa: CASSLGTDYYGYTF

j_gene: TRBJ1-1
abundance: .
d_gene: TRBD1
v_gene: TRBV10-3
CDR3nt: TGTGCCATCAGGGGACAGTACACTGAAGCTTTCTTT
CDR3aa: CAIRGQYTEAFF

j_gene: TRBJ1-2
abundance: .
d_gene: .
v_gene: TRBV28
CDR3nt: TGTGCCAGCAGTTTGTCCAGGGGCCCTTTCTATGGCTACACCTTC
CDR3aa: CASSLSRGPFYGYTF

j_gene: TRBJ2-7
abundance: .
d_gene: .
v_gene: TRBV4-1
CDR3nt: TGCGCCAGCAGCCCCATAGAGGGTGGGGCCTACGAGCAGTACTTC
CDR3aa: CASSPIEGGAYEQYF

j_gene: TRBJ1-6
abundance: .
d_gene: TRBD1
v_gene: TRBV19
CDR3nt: TGTGCCAGTAGTAGGGACAGGACAATGAATTCACCCCTCCACTTT
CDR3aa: CASSRDRTMNSPLHF

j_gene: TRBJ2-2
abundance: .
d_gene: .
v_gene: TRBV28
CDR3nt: TGTGCCAGCAGTCCCGGGAGTGCCATGACCGGGGAGCTGTTTTTT
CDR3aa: CASSPGSAMTGELFF

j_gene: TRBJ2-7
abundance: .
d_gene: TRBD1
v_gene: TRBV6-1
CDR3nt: TGTGCCAGCAGTGTCCTCCAGGGGGTCTACGAGCAGTACTTC
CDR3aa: CASSVLQGVYEQYF

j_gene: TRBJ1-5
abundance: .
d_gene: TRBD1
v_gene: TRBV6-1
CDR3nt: TGTGCCAGCAGTGAGGGACAGGGTCAGCCCCAGCATTTT
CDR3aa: CASSEGQGQPQHF

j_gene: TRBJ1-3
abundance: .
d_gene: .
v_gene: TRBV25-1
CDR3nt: TGTGCCAGCAGTGACAACGGGATCTCTGGAAACACCATATATTTT
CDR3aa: CASSDNGISGNTIYF

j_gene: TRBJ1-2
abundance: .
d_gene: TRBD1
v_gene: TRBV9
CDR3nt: TGTGCCAGCACAGGGGGGCCTAACTATGGCTACACCTTC
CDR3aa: CASTGGPNYGYTF

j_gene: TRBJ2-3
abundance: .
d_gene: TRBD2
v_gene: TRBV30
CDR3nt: TGTGCCTGGACATGGACTAGCGGGCTCAGGGATACGCAGTATTTT
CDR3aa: CAWTWTSGLRDTQYF

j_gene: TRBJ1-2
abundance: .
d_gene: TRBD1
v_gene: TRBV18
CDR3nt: TGTGCCAGCTCACGTTCCGGGACAGAGGGGACCAACTATGGCTACACCTTC
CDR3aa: CASSRSGTEGTNYGYTF

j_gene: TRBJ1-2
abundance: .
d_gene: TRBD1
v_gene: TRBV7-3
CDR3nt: TGTGCCAGCAGCCCTCCCCGGGACAGGGGGCCCCTTAACTATGGCTACACCTTC
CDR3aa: CASSPPRDRGPLNYGYTF

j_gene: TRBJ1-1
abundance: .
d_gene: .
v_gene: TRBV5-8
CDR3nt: TGTGCCAGCAGCTTGGCCACTCATGAAGCTTTCTTT
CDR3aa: CASSLATHEAFF

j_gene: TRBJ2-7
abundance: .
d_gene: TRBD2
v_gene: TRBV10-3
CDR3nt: TGTGCCATCAAGGTGGGAGGCCAGAGCGGGGGGTCCCCCTACGAGCAGTACTTC
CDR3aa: CAIKVGGQSGGSPYEQYF

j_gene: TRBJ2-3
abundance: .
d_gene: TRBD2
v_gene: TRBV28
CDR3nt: TGTGCCAGCAGTTCTCGACTAGCCGTATCGGCAGATACGCAGTATTTT
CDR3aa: CASSSRLAVSADTQYF

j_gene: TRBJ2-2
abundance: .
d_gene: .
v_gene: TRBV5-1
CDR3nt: TGCGCCAGCAGGGCGTCGACAGAGAACACCGGGGAGCTGTTTTTT
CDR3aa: CASRASTENTGELFF

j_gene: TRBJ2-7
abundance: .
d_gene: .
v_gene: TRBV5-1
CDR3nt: TGCGCCAGCAGCTTGGAGGGACACCATTCCTACGAGCAGTACTTC
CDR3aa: CASSLEGHHSYEQYF

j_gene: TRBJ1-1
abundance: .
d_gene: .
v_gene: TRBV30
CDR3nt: TGTGCGTTGGAGTGGAACACTGAAGCTTTCTTT
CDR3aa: CALEWNTEAFF

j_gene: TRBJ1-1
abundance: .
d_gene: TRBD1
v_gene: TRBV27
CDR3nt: TGTGCCAGCTCCTTAGGACAGGATGGGGGCACTGAAGCTTTCTTT
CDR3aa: CASSLGQDGGTEAFF

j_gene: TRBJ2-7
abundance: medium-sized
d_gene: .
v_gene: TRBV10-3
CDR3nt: TGTGCCATCAGTCCGGAGAGATCCTCCTACGAGCAGTACTTC
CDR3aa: CAISPERSSYEQYF

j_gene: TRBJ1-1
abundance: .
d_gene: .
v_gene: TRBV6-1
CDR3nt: TGTGCCAGCAGTGTAGTGGGGGGTAGTACTGAAGCTTTCTTT
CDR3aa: CASSVVGGSTEAFF

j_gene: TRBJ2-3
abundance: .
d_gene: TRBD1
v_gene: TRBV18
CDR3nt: TGTGCCAGCTCAGATTGGACAGGGACAGATACGCAGTATTTT
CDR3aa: CASSDWTGTDTQYF

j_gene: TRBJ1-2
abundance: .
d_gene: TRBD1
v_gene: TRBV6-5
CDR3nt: TGTGCCAGCAGCAGGGGGGCATATGGCTACACCTTC
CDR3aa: CASSRGAYGYTF